This T cell receptor beta chain was sequenced for a study of blood T cells in healthy people across ages. Study-level results: Aged donors had fewer naive CD4+ cells and lower diversity than long-lived donors. Roughly linear declines in TCR beta diversity per million T cells occurred with age.

Extraction of total RNA produced a minimum of 5 micrograms from each sample. With a J-beta primer mix and a sample-barcoded 5' primer, a second PCR ran about 6 to 11 cycles. CDR3-containing paired-end reads numbering at least 2.5 million came from each sample. In TCRdb, the 5' RACE reads were re-called with MiXCR into one record per CDR3 protein. Of roughly 1,800,000 distinct CDR3 sequences listed, about 50% are singletons. This CDR3 has 15 residues. Trimming pared 3 bases from V and 0 bases from J, leaving 10 bases between. Germline CDR1 SGDLS, CDR2 YYNGEE. A note on this clonotype: Its antigen is still unknown.

This receptor was taken from a woman aged 35 to 49 in good health. Sequencing was carried out using blood. The genes are TRBV9 and TRBJ2-1, with a weak D call TRBD1 (6 bases). The CDR3 reads CASSAQGPSYNEQFF. The CDR3, as DNA: TGTGCCAGCAGCGCACAGGGCCCCTCCTACAATGAGCAGTTCTTC. The full variable domain, rest sourced from reference TRBV9 and TRBJ2-1, is DSGVTQTPKHLITATGQRVTLRCSPRSGDLSVYWYQQSLDQGLQFLIQYYNGEERAKGNILERFSAQQFPDLHSELNLSSLELGDSALYFCASSAQGPSYNEQFFGPGTRLTVL.